What follows are 8 T cell receptor beta chains derived from one specimen sequenced in a study of OX40 agonist ivuxolimab in advanced cancers. Profiled with immunoSEQ multiplex PCR; TCRdb holds only in-frame clones, not every one. The table includes about 21,000 clones, more than 75% detected once. Sample: CD4+ or CD8+ T cells sorted from blood, taken in a trial of the OX40 agonist ivuxolimab. The receptors were gathered from an adult with an advanced solid tumor such as melanoma, head and neck, liver or kidney cancer.

V and J are TRBV12-5 and TRBJ1-2; perhaps TRBD1 as D (5 bases). CDR1 LGHNT and CDR2 FRNRAP come from the germline V gene. V lost 1 base to trimming and J lost 3 bases, with 12 bases between them. The CDR3 has 15 residues. CDR3 protein: CASGLARAPYYGYTF. CDR3 DNA sequence: TGTGCTAGTGGTTTGGCCAGGGCCCCCTACTATGGCTACACCTTC.

This clone was observed a single time. V is TRBV7-9 and J is TRBJ1-3, with TRBD1 as a possible D gene (6 bases). Deletions cut 4 bases from V and 2 bases from J, with 15 bases between. This CDR3 is 16 amino acids long. The germline V gene has CDR1 SEHNR and CDR2 FQNEAQ (reference sequence). CDR3 sequence reads: CASSSVEGEAGNTIYF. CDR3 DNA sequence: TGTGCCAGCAGCTCCGTTGAGGGGGAAGCTGGAAACACCATATATTTT.

The V gene is TRBV6-5, the J gene TRBJ2-2; D is unresolved. This CDR3 has 11 residues. In germline, CDR1 is MNHEY, CDR2 SVGAGI. V dropped 5 bases and J dropped 5 bases, with 3 bases sitting between them. CDR3 in DNA: TGTGCCAGCAGTAGAACCGGGGAGCTGTTTTTT. Protein product: CASSRTGELFF.

The chain is built from TRBV18 and TRBJ2-7; D might be TRBD2 (5 bases). The CDR3 covers 14 residues. Germline lookup yields CDR1 KGHSH and CDR2 LQKENI. Trimming removed 6 bases from V and 2 bases from J, with 14 bases in between. The DNA for the CDR3 is TGTGCCAGCTCTCCCCCGACGGGAACCTACGAGCAGTACTTC. Residues: CASSPPTGTYEQYF.

This chain links TRBV5-4 with TRBJ2-1, with 13 bases matching TRBD2. Germline CDR1 and CDR2: SGHNT and YYREEE (reference sequence). This CDR3 has 17 residues. The trim removed 0 bases at V and 4 bases at J, leaving 4 bases unmatched. The CDR3 bases are TGTGCCAGCAGCTTGGAACTAGCGGGGGGGGAATACAATGAGCAGTTCTTC. Amino acid sequence: CASSLELAGGEYNEQFF.

This clone has a count of ten or more. The chain couples TRBV6-6 to TRBJ2-3; possibly TRBD1 for D (6 bases). The CDR3 loop spans 12 amino acids. CDR1 MNHNY and CDR2 SVGAGI come from the germline V gene (reference sequence). Between the trimmed V and J ends, which lost 8 bases and 4 bases, there was a span of 10 bases. The CDR3 loop reads CASLTGSDTQYF. DNA for the CDR3: TGTGCCAGCCTTACAGGGTCAGATACGCAGTATTTT.

The rearrangement uses TRBV29-1 and TRBJ1-2; D is uncertain. This CDR3 spans 16 amino acids. CDR1 SQVTM and CDR2 ANQGSEA come from the germline V gene. Trimming removed 3 bases from V and 4 bases from J, with 21 bases in between. Here the CDR3 reads CSVDMGGLGFGYGYTF. The CDR3 coding sequence is TGCAGCGTTGATATGGGAGGGTTGGGTTTCGGCTATGGCTACACCTTC.

V is TRBV30 and J is TRBJ2-3; perhaps TRBD1 as D (6 bases). This CDR3 contains 14 residues. Trimming took 2 bases from V and 8 from J, leaving 17 bases between them. Germline assignment: CDR1 GTSNPN and CDR2 SVGIG (reference sequence). The CDR3 protein is CAWSRRTERSTQYF. The CDR3 DNA reads as TGTGCCTGGAGTAGGCGGACAGAGAGGAGTACGCAGTATTTT.